This passage covers 9 T cell receptor beta chains from one sample sequenced in a study of CD8 T cells in Susac syndrome (dated by TCRdb to between 2018 and 2021). The library relied on the immunoSEQ multiplex PCR assay. RNA was extracted using the RNeasy kit, and about 0.45 to 1 microgram was reverse transcribed with random hexamers. TCRdb reanalyzed the raw reads on its own, using fastp at Q25 for trimming and MiXCR for clone calling, and kept in-frame beta chains. Rows are unified per CDR3 protein, each entry keeping the most common DNA and genes. Here the sample has 250,000 to 300,000 distinct CDR3 sequences; 89% occur a single time. Approximately 0.2% of the sample is in the top ten clones. The material sequenced was CD8+ T cells from PBMCs. These receptors originate from a human donor with multiple sclerosis.

This clonotype was found once. The chain joins TRBV29-1 to TRBJ1-1; D gene uncertain. The CDR3 runs 13 residues. The germline V gene has CDR1 SQVTM and CDR2 ANQGSEA. V lost 7 bases, J lost 6 bases, and 18 bases lay in between. CDR3 DNA: TGCAGCGCCCAAGGGCCCTACGGTCCTGAAGCTTTCTTT. It yields the protein CSAQGPYGPEAFF.

The gene calls are TRBV4-2 and TRBJ2-3; the match to TRBD1 covers 7 bases. The germline gives CDR1 LGHNA, CDR2 YNFKEQ. The junction had 10 bases not matched to a gene; V was cut back by 1 base and J by 6 bases. This CDR3 is 16 amino acids long. CDR3: CASSQAGTASWDTQYF. CDR3 nucleotides: TGTGCCAGCAGCCAAGCCGGGACAGCCTCATGGGATACGCAGTATTTT.

The V and J genes are TRBV6-5 and TRBJ2-5, with TRBD1 identical over 7 bases. The germline CDR1 and CDR2 sequences are MNHEY and SVGAGI. CDR3 length equals 13 residues. The junction had 6 bases not matched to a gene; V was cut back by 6 bases and J by 5 bases. The CDR3 DNA reads as TGTGCCAGCAGACCCACAGGGGAGGAGACCCAGTACTTC. It translates to CASRPTGEETQYF.

In this sample, this clonotype turned up once. The chain carries TRBV28 and TRBJ2-6; no definite D call. Germline V gives CDR1 MDHEN, CDR2 SYDVKM. V was cut by 3 bases and J by 0 bases, with 6 bases left in between. The CDR3 covers 15 residues. The CDR3 here is CASSFVLSGANVLTF. As DNA, the CDR3 is TGTGCCAGCAGTTTTGTTCTCTCTGGGGCCAACGTCCTGACTTTC.

CDR3 nucleotides: TGTGCCAGCAGTTTCTCCGTGGAGGATGGGAACACTGAAGCTTTCTTT. It encodes CASSFSVEDGNTEAFF. The V call is TRBV28, the J call TRBJ1-1, with D uncertain. V lost 3 bases and J lost 1, with 15 bases in between. The CDR3 runs 16 residues. The germline V gene has CDR1 MDHEN and CDR2 SYDVKM.

The chain joins TRBV10-3 to TRBJ2-2, with a weak D call TRBD2 (5 bases). The CDR3 has 13 amino acids. Trimming removed 2 bases from V and 6 bases from J, with 7 bases in between. Germline V gene lookup returns CDR1 ENHRY and CDR2 SYGVKD. CDR3 loop: CAISEDGAGELFF. CDR3 coding DNA: TGTGCCATCAGTGAGGACGGGGCCGGGGAGCTGTTTTTT.

V usage is TRBV2 and J usage is TRBJ2-1, with D maybe TRBD1 (5 bases). Germline V gives CDR1 SNHLY, CDR2 FYNNEI. V was shortened by 2 bases and J by 5 bases, with 13 bases between the two germline ends. The CDR3 sequence is 15 residues long. The CDR3 reads CASSEWTIRDNEQFF. The CDR3 DNA sequence: TGTGCCAGCAGTGAATGGACAATTAGGGACAATGAGCAGTTCTTC.

The V gene is TRBV20-1, the J gene TRBJ2-7; 7 bases agree with TRBD2. V dropped 0 bases and J dropped 2; count of bases not matched to a gene: 7. CDR3 size: 15 residues. Germline V gene data show CDR1 as DFQATT and CDR2 as SNEGSKA (reference sequence). CDR3 protein: CSARDEASGPYEQYF. CDR3 bases: TGCAGTGCTAGAGATGAGGCTAGCGGACCCTACGAGCAGTACTTC.

The chain has TRBV3-1 and TRBJ1-2, with D possibly matching TRBD1 (5 bases). CDR1 and CDR2 (germline): LGHDT, YNNKEL (reference sequence). With 2 bases removed from V and 8 bases from J, the gap between germline ends came to 21 bases. The CDR3 is 16 residues long. As DNA, the CDR3 is TGTGCCAGCAGCCAAACCCTCAGGGCCGGTTGGTACGGCTACACCTTC. Amino acids: CASSQTLRAGWYGYTF.